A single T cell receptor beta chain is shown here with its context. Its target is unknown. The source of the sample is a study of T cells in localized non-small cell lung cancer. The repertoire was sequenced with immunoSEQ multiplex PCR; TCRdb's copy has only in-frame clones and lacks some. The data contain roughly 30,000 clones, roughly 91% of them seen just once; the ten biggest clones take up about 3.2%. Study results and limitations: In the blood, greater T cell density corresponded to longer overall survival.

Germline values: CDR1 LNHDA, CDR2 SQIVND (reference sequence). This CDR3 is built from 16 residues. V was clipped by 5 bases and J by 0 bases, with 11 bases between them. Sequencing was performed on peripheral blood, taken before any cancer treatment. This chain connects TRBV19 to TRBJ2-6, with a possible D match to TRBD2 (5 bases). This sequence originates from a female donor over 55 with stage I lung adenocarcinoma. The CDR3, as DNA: TGTGCCAGTAGTGTCGATCGGGGCTCTGGGGCCAACGTCCTGACTTTC. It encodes CASSVDRGSGANVLTF. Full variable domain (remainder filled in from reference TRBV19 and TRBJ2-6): DGGITQSPKYLFRKEGQNVTLSCEQNLNHDAMYWYRQDPGQGLRLIYYSQIVNDFQKGDIAEGYSVSREKKESFPLTVTSAQKNPTAFYLCASSVDRGSGANVLTFGAGSRLTVL.